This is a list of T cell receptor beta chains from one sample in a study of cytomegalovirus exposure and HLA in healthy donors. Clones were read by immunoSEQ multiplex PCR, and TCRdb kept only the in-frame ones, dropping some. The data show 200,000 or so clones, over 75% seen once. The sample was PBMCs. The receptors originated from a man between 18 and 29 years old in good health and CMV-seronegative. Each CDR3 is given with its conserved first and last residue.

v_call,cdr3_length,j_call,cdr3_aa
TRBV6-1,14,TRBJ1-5,CASIKDRGNQPQHF
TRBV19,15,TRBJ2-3,CASSTPTSGSFPQYF
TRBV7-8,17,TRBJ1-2,CASSLGQGLYANYGYTF
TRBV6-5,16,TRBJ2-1,CASSYSGTGVYNEQFF
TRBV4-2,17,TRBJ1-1,CASSQETVRAMNTEAFF
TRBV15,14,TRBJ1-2,CATSPGQGAIGYTF
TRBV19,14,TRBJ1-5,CASSWGGANQPQHF
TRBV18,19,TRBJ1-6,CASSPLNSGQGSYNSPLHF
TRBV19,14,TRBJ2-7,CASSQGDSSYEQYF
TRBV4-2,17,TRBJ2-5,CASSQGGTLTILETQYF
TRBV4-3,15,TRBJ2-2,CASSQGQGGAGELFF
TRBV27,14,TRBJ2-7,CASASGGAPYEQYF
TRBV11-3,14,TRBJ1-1,CASSLRDRNTEAFF
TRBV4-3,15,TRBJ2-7,CASSPSWTGVYEQYF
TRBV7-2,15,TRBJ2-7,CASSQSDRVAYEQYF
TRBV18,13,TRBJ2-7,CASSPSDSYEQYF
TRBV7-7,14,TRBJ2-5,CASSLGVGEETQYF
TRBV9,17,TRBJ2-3,CASSLGQGAVRTDTQYF
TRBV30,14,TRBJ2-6,CAWSVDSGANVLTF
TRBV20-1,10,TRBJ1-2,CSAPRDGYTF
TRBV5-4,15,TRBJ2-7,CASSLAEAGSYEQYF
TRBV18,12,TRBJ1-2,CASSDNTYGYTF
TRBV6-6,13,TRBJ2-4,CASTGTGKNIQYF
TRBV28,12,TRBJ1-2,CASRQGTYGYTF
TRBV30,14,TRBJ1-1,CAWIPQGLGTEAFF
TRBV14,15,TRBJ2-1,CASSRTSGTHNEQFF
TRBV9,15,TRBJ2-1,CASSVRQGSYNEQFF
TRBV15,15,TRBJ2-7,CATSREGDSSYEQYF
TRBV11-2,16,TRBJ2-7,CASSLEGTSFPYEQYF
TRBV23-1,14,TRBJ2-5,CASSQRPGRGGTYF
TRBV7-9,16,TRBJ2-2,CASSPIPGQYTGELFF
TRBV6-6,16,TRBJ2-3,CASSYSWTPSTDTQYF
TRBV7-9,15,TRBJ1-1,CASTTTRDRNTEAFF
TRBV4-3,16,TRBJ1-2,CASSQQFRTGEGGYTF
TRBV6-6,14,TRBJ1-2,CASSYSSGLDGYTF
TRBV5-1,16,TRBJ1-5,CASSPGGALSNQPQHF
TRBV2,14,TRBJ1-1,CASSVAEVVTEAFF
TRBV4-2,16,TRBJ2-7,CASSHATSGDPYEQYF
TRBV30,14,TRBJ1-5,CAWSVAGGNQPQHF
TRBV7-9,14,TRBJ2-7,CASTLQGSTYEQYF
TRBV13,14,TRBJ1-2,CASSLISGVGGYTF
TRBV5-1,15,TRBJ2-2,CASSLALGGTGELFF
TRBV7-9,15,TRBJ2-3,CASSSMGDNHGTQYF
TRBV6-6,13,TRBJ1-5,CASRAFSSQPQHF
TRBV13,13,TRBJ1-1,CASSLSGNTEAFF